These T cell receptor beta chains were read from a single sample in a study of cytomegalovirus exposure and HLA in healthy donors. The protocol was immunoSEQ multiplex PCR, while the TCRdb copy is restricted to in-frame clones and leaves out a portion. The sample includes over 60,000 clones, 65% to 85% of them seen just once. The material sequenced was PBMCs. The receptors were gathered from a man between 65 and 85 years old in good health and CMV-seronegative. Each CDR3 is given with its conserved first and last residue. A D gene is named only where the DNA matches it firmly. Size is omitted from some rows. Given values are once, few, many or a class for expanded clones.

TRBD1,TRBV19,TRBJ2-1,few,TGTGCCAGTAGTTCACCGGGACAGGGATACTACAATGAGCAGTTCTTC,CASSSPGQGYYNEQFF
TRBD1,TRBV30,TRBJ1-5,once,TGTGCCTGGAGAGGGAGTACCGGGACAGGGAGGACTCAGCCCCAGCATTTT,CAWRGSTGTGRTQPQHF
TRBD2,TRBV19,TRBJ2-1,once,TGTGCCAGTACCCAGGGACTAGCGGCTTACAATGAGCAGTTCTTC,CASTQGLAAYNEQFF
.,TRBV19,TRBJ1-5,.,TGTGCCAGTAGTATACGGGCTAACAGGTACAGCAATCAGCCCCAGCATTTT,CASSIRANRYSNQPQHF
TRBD1,TRBV18,TRBJ1-2,.,TGTGCCAGCTCACCAAACTTAGGGACAGGGAAAAACTATGGCTACACCTTC,CASSPNLGTGKNYGYTF
.,TRBV19,TRBJ1-4,.,TGTGCCAGTACCCCAGGCAGGATAAATGAAAAACTGTTTTTT,CASTPGRINEKLFF
TRBD1,TRBV6-1,TRBJ2-2,.,TGTGCCAGCAGTCCCCGACAGGGCACCGGGGAGCTGTTTTTT,CASSPRQGTGELFF
TRBD1,TRBV18,TRBJ1-3,.,TGTGCCAGCTCACCGGGACAGGACCCAACTGGAAACACCATATATTTT,CASSPGQDPTGNTIYF
.,TRBV18,TRBJ2-7,.,TGTGCCAGCTCACCCGCTCGGGCCTACGAGCAGTACTTC,CASSPARAYEQYF
.,TRBV6-6,TRBJ2-3,.,TGTGCCAGCAAACCGACTGGCCGCTTAGGAGCAGATACGCAGTATTTT,CASKPTGRLGADTQYF
.,TRBV11-2,TRBJ2-7,.,TGTGCCAGCAGCTTAGGATACGGGATCGCTGTATACGAGCAGTACTTC,CASSLGYGIAVYEQYF
.,TRBV6-1,TRBJ1-1,few,TGTGCCAGCAATTCAGGGGCTTCGACTGAAGCTTTCTTT,CASNSGASTEAFF
TRBD2,TRBV7-6,TRBJ2-2,.,TGTGCCAGCAGCCTAGTGTTAGCGGGAGCCGGGGAGCTGTTTTTT,CASSLVLAGAGELFF
.,TRBV2,TRBJ1-5,few,TGTGCCAGCAGTTTTGGACAGAGCAATCAGCCCCAGCATTTT,CASSFGQSNQPQHF
TRBD1,TRBV7-2,TRBJ2-7,few,TGTGCCAGCAGCCAGACCGGGACAGGGGTGGACGAGCAGTACTTC,CASSQTGTGVDEQYF
.,TRBV5-6,TRBJ1-1,.,TGTGCCAGCAGCTTGCGGGGTACTGAAGCTTTCTTT,CASSLRGTEAFF
.,TRBV9,TRBJ1-4,.,TGTGCCAGCAGCGTAGTAATCGAGGGGGAACTGTTTTTT,CASSVVIEGELFF
TRBD1,TRBV7-2,TRBJ1-1,.,TGTGCCAGCAGCCGAGGACAGGGGGCGGTTGAAGCTTTCTTT,CASSRGQGAVEAFF
TRBD1,TRBV11-3,TRBJ2-1,.,TGTGCCAGCAGCAAGGGGACAGGGGCCCCCTTTGAGCAGTTCTTC,CASSKGTGAPFEQFF
.,TRBV28,TRBJ2-7,.,TGTGCTATTGGAGAGCGGCAGACCCGCTCCTACGAGCAGTACTTC,CAIGERQTRSYEQYF
.,TRBV15,TRBJ1-5,.,TGTGCCACCAGCACCAAATTGGGGGGGGCTCAGCCCCAGCATTTT,CATSTKLGGAQPQHF
.,TRBV2,TRBJ2-3,.,TGTGCCAGCAGTGACAGGGTCATAGATACGCAGTATTTT,CASSDRVIDTQYF
TRBD1,TRBV9,TRBJ1-3,.,TGTGCCAGCAGCGTCGGGACAGGGAGAAACACCATATATTTT,CASSVGTGRNTIYF
.,TRBV27,TRBJ2-7,.,TGTGCCAGCGGAGTTTCAGGGCACGAGCAGTACTTC,CASGVSGHEQYF
.,TRBV7-9,TRBJ2-7,.,TGTTCCAGCAGCTTAAGGGAGACTAGTTACGAGCAGTACTTC,CSSSLRETSYEQYF
TRBD2,TRBV27,TRBJ2-3,.,TGTGCCAGCAAGCCCTTTTCGTGGCGGGAGAGCACAGATACGCAGTATTTT,CASKPFSWRESTDTQYF
.,TRBV28,TRBJ1-2,.,TGTGCCAGCAGTTTACTAGGTTTCGGAGGCTACACCTTC,CASSLLGFGGYTF
.,TRBV6-5,TRBJ2-7,.,TGTGCCAGCAGTTACGCGGGGCACGAGCAGTACTTC,CASSYAGHEQYF
.,TRBV19,TRBJ2-2,.,TGTGCCAGCCTAAGGACTGTCCCGAACACCGGGGAGCTGTTTTTT,CASLRTVPNTGELFF
TRBD1,TRBV19,TRBJ1-1,few,TGTGCCAGTATGGGGCGTCGGACAGGGGTGGCTGAAGCTTTCTTT,CASMGRRTGVAEAFF
.,TRBV10-2,TRBJ1-1,few,TGCGCCAGCAGCGGCGCCGGATTAGGCAGACATCTGAACACTGAAGCTTTCTTT,CASSGAGLGRHLNTEAFF
TRBD1,TRBV27,TRBJ1-2,.,TGTGCCAGCAGTCCCTGGACAGGCGAGTATGGCTACACCTTC,CASSPWTGEYGYTF
.,TRBV11-3,TRBJ2-5,.,TGTGCCAGCAGCCGACCCGGGGGCCAAGAGACCCAGTACTTC,CASSRPGGQETQYF
.,TRBV7-2,TRBJ2-4,.,TGTGCCAGCAGCTCCGCGGAGACAGCGGCCAAAAACATTCAGTACTTC,CASSSAETAAKNIQYF
.,TRBV6-1,TRBJ2-5,.,TGTGCCAGCTCGCAGGGACAAGAGACCCAGTACTTC,CASSQGQETQYF
.,TRBV6-1,TRBJ1-1,.,TGTGCCAGCAGTTTTACTACTGAAGCTTTCTTT,CASSFTTEAFF
TRBD1,TRBV7-6,TRBJ1-1,.,TGTGCCAGCTCCAAGGGGGGACAGGGAGGGCTCGCTTTCTTT,CASSKGGQGGLAFF
.,TRBV6-5,TRBJ2-7,.,TGTGCCAGCAGTCCCATGACAGTTTCCTACGAGCAGTACTTC,CASSPMTVSYEQYF
TRBD1,TRBV18,TRBJ2-2,.,TGTGCCAGCTCAGCCCGACAGGGGACCGGGGAGCTGTTTTTT,CASSARQGTGELFF
.,TRBV9,TRBJ2-2,.,TGTGCCAGCAGCGTCCGGTCTGCGGACACCGGGGAGCTGTTTTTT,CASSVRSADTGELFF
TRBD1,TRBV5-1,TRBJ1-6,.,TGCGCCAGCGGTGTACAGGGGATCAATAATTCACCCCTCCACTTT,CASGVQGINNSPLHF
.,TRBV7-9,TRBJ1-1,few,TGTGCCAGCAGCCCCACCGGTAACACTGAAGCTTTCTTT,CASSPTGNTEAFF
TRBD1,TRBV19,TRBJ1-5,.,TGTGCCAGTAGTCCATTGCAGGGGGCAAATAGCAATCAGCCCCAGCATTTT,CASSPLQGANSNQPQHF
TRBD2,TRBV4-3,TRBJ2-7,few,TGCGCCAGCAGCTACGGGACTAGAGGCTACGAGCAGTACTTC,CASSYGTRGYEQYF
TRBD1,TRBV7-2,TRBJ1-3,.,TGTGCCAGCAGCTGGAAAGAGACAGGGGGTGGAAACACCATATATTTT,CASSWKETGGGNTIYF
TRBD2,TRBV10-2,TRBJ2-7,.,TGCGCCAGCAGGAGGGGTGGCGGGGGAAGTTACGAGCAGTACTTC,CASRRGGGGSYEQYF
TRBD1,TRBV27,TRBJ1-1,.,TGTGCCAGCAGTGACCGCGACAGGGGGTTGAACACTGAAGCTTTCTTT,CASSDRDRGLNTEAFF
TRBD1,TRBV28,TRBJ2-2,.,TGTGCCAGCAGTCCTGGACAGGGGTGGACCGGGGAGCTGTTTTTT,CASSPGQGWTGELFF
.,TRBV30,TRBJ1-1,once,TGTGCCTGCAGCTTTAGAGGCACTGAAGCTTTCTTT,CACSFRGTEAFF
TRBD1,TRBV12-5,TRBJ1-1,.,TGTGCTAGTGGAGCAGGGGGCGCATCGAACACTGAAGCTTTCTTT,CASGAGGASNTEAFF
TRBD2,TRBV6-6,TRBJ2-2,.,TGTGCCAGCAGTTCCGGGACTAGCGAGAACACCGGGGAGCTGTTTTTT,CASSSGTSENTGELFF
.,TRBV28,TRBJ1-1,.,TGTGCCAGCCGACAGGCCAGGAAGGAAGCTTTCTTT,CASRQARKEAFF